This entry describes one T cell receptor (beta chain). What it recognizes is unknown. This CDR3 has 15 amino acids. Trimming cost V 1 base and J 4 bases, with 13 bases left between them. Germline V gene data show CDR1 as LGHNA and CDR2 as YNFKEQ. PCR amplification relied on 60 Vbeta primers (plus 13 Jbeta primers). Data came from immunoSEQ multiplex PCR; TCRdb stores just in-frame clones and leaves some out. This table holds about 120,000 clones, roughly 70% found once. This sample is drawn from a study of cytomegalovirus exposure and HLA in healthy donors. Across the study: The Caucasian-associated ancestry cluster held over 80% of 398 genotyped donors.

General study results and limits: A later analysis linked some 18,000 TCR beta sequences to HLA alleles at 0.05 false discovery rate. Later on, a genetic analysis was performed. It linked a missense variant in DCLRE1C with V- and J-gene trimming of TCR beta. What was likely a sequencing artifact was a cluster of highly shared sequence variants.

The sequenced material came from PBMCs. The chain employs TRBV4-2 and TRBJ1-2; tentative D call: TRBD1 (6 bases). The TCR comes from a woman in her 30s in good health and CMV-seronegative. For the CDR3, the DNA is TGTGCCAGCAGCCAAGCAGGGGTTATTCTCTATGGCTACACCTTC. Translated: CASSQAGVILYGYTF.